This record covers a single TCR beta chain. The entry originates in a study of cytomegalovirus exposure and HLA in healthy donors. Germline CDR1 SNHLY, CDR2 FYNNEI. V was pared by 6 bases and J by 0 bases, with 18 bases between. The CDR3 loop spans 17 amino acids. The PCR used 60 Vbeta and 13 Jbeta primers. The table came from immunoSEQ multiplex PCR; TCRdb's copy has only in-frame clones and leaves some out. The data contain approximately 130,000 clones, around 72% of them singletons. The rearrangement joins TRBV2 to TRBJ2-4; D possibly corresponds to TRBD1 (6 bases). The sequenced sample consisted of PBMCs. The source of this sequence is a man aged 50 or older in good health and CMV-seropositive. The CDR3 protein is CASSPLGARLAKNIQYF. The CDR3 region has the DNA TGTGCCAGCAGCCCCCTGGGGGCCCGTCTAGCCAAAAACATTCAGTACTTC. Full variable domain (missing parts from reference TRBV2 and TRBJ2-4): EPEVTQTPSHQVTQMGQEVILRCVPISNHLYFYWYRQILGQKVEFLVSFYNNEISEKSEIFDDQFSVERPDGSNFTLKIRSTKLEDSAMYFCASSPLGARLAKNIQYFGAGTRLSVL.